The clone carrying this TCR beta chain was counted a few times. What it binds is unknown. This table comes from immunoSEQ multiplex PCR, and its TCRdb copy is limited to in-frame clones, with some not included. The sample has under 8,000 clones; 75% to 85% are singletons. Germline CDR1 is SGHRS and CDR2 is YFSETQ. Deletions cut 3 bases from V and 7 bases from J, with 10 bases between. The CDR3 covers 13 residues. This entry comes from a study of immune evolution from preneoplasia to lung adenocarcinoma. Study-wide results and caveats: Highest clonality occurred in KRAS-mutant, not EGFR-mutant or double wild-type, nodules.

Two lung cancer pathologists independently confirmed each histologic diagnosis. Macro-dissection enriched premalignant or tumor cells before nucleic acid extraction. The receptor's source is a person aged 65 to 79 with lung adenocarcinoma. The material sequenced was FFPE minimally invasive lung adenocarcinoma tissue. The chain has TRBV5-1 and TRBJ1-4; no clear D gene. CDR3 sequence: CASSSGPGEKLFF. The CDR3 coding sequence is TGCGCCAGCAGCTCGGGCCCCGGTGAAAAACTGTTTTTT.